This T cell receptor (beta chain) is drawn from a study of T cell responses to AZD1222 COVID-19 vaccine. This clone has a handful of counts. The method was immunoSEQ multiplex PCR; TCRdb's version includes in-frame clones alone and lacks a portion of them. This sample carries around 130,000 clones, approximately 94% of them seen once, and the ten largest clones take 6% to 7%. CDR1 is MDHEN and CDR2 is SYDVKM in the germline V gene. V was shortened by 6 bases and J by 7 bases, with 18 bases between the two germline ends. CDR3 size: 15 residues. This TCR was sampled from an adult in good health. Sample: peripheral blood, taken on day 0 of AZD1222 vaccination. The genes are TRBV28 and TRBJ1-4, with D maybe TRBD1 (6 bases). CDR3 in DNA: TGTGCCAGCAGCAGTAATCAGGGGAGAGGTGAAAAACTGTTTTTT. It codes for CASSSNQGRGEKLFF.